Listed below are T cell receptor beta chains from one sample, sequenced in a study of shared clonotypes between healthy human individuals. Profiling relied on immunoSEQ multiplex PCR, and the TCRdb table lists in-frame clones only, not all of them. The data hold hundreds of thousands of clones, with about 85% observed a single time. The source material was PBMCs. The receptors derive from a middle-aged woman in good health. Some clones in this sample may be carry-over from other donors' samples. Each CDR3 is given with its conserved first and last residue.

CDR3aa: CASSESPGRGDTQYF; v_gene: TRBV10-1; j_gene: TRBJ2-3
CDR3aa: CASSLTSGTQETQYF; v_gene: TRBV5-1; j_gene: TRBJ2-5
CDR3aa: CASSFQVSYEQYF; v_gene: TRBV7-6; j_gene: TRBJ2-7
CDR3aa: CASSLGLENTEAFF; v_gene: TRBV5-6; j_gene: TRBJ1-1
CDR3aa: CASSLVGPGANEQYF; v_gene: TRBV5-1; j_gene: TRBJ2-7
CDR3aa: CASSRGQGLINEKLFF; v_gene: TRBV5-5; j_gene: TRBJ1-4
CDR3aa: CASKFGATNEKLFF; v_gene: TRBV2; j_gene: TRBJ1-4
CDR3aa: CASRRLDRSIEAFF; v_gene: TRBV7-8; j_gene: TRBJ1-1
CDR3aa: CASSSGQGRVGQPQHF; v_gene: TRBV10-1; j_gene: TRBJ1-5
CDR3aa: CASSWGTASGETQYF; v_gene: TRBV5-1; j_gene: TRBJ2-5
CDR3aa: CTRENTGELFF; v_gene: TRBV20-1; j_gene: TRBJ2-2
CDR3aa: CASSEQGGGNTIYF; v_gene: TRBV6-1; j_gene: TRBJ1-3
CDR3aa: CASSGWVAGGSTDTQYF; v_gene: TRBV10-2; j_gene: TRBJ2-3
CDR3aa: CASSQVPHGQGGQFF; v_gene: TRBV4-3; j_gene: TRBJ2-1
CDR3aa: CASSLSPTDTQYF; v_gene: TRBV7-8; j_gene: TRBJ2-3
CDR3aa: CASSQGDRNTEAFF; v_gene: TRBV4-2; j_gene: TRBJ1-1
CDR3aa: CASSLGIGGPYNEQFF; v_gene: TRBV28; j_gene: TRBJ2-1
CDR3aa: CASSVTYRVEGGGYTF; v_gene: TRBV5-5; j_gene: TRBJ1-2
CDR3aa: CASTTTDGSSYNEQFF; v_gene: TRBV28; j_gene: TRBJ2-1
CDR3aa: CASSGQVGEKLFF; v_gene: TRBV2; j_gene: TRBJ1-4
CDR3aa: CASSASGGPEQFF; v_gene: TRBV2; j_gene: TRBJ2-1
CDR3aa: CASRPPGTGYNEQFF; v_gene: TRBV7-3; j_gene: TRBJ2-1
CDR3aa: CASSLRDSGQPQHF; v_gene: TRBV28; j_gene: TRBJ1-5
CDR3aa: CASSHRDPAYNEQFF; v_gene: TRBV28; j_gene: TRBJ2-1
CDR3aa: CASSLLGLGEKLFF; v_gene: TRBV7-9; j_gene: TRBJ1-4